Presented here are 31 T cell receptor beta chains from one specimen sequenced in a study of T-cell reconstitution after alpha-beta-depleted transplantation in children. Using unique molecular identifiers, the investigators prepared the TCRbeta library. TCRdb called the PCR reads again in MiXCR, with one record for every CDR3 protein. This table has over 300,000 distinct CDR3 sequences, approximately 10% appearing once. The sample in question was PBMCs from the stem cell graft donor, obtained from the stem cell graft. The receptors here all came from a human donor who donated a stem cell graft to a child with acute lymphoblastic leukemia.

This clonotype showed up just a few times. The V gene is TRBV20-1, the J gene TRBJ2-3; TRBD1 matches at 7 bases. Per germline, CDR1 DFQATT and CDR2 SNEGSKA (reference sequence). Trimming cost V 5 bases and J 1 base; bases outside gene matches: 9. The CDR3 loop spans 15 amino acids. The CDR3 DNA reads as TGCAGTGCTGCCACAGGGGATTACCGCACAGATACGCAGTATTTT. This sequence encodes CSAATGDYRTDTQYF.

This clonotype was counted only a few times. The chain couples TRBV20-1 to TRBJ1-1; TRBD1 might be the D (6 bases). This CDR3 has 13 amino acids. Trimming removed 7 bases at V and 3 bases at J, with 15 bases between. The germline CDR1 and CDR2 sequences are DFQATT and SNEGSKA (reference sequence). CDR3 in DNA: TGCAGTGAAGGAGGGGGGCGCGACACTGAAGCTTTCTTT. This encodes CSEGGGRDTEAFF.

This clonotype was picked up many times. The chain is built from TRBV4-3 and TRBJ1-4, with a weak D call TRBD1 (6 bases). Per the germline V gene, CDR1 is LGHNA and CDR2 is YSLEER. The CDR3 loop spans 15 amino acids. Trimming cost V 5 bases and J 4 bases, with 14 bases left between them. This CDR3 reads CASSARGKNNEKLFF. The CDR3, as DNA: TGCGCCAGCAGCGCTAGGGGGAAGAATAATGAAAAACTGTTTTTT.

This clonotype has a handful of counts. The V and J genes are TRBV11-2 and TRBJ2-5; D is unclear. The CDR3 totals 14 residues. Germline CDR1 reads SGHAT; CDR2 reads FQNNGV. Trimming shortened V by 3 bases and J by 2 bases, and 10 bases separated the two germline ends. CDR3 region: CASSFGPYQETQYF. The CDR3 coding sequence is TGTGCCAGCAGCTTTGGCCCTTATCAAGAGACCCAGTACTTC.

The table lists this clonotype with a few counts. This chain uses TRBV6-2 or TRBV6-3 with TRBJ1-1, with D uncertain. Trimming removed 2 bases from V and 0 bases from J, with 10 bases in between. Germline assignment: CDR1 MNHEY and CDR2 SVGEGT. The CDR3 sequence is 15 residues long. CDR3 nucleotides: TGTGCCAGCAGTTACGGTCCACGAATGAACACTGAAGCTTTCTTT. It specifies CASSYGPRMNTEAFF.

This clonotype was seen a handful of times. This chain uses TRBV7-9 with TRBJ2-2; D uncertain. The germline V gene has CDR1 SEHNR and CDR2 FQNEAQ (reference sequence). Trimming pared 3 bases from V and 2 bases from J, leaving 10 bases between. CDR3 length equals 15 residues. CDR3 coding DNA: TGTGCCAGCAGCTTGGGGATAGTCAACACCGGGGAGCTGTTTTTT. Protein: CASSLGIVNTGELFF.

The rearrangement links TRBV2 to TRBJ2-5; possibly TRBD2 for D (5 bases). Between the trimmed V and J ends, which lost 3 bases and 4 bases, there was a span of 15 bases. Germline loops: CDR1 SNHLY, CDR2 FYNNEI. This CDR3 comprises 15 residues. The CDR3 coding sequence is TGTGCCAGCAGTGAGGTTCCGCGGGCTATAGAGACCCAGTACTTC. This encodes CASSEVPRAIETQYF.

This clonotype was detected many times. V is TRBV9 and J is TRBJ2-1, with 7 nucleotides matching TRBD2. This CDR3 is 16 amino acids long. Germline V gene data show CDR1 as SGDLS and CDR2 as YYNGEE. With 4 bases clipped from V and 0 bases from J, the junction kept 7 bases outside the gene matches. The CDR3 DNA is TGTGCCAGCAGCTTGCTGGGCGGGAGCTCCTACAATGAGCAGTTCTTC. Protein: CASSLLGGSSYNEQFF.

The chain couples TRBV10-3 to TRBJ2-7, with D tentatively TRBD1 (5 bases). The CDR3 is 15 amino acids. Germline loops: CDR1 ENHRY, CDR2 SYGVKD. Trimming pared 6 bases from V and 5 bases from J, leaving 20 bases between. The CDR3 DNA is TGTGCCATCAGAGTGAGACTGGGGCAGGAGAACGAGCAGTACTTC. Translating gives CAIRVRLGQENEQYF.

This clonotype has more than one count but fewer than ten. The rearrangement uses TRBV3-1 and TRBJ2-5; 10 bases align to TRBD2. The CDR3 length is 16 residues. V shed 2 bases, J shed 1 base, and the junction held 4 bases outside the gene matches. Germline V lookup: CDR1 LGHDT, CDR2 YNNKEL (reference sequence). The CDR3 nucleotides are TGTGCCAGCAGCCAAACTAGCGGGACCATCCAAGAGACCCAGTACTTC. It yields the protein CASSQTSGTIQETQYF.

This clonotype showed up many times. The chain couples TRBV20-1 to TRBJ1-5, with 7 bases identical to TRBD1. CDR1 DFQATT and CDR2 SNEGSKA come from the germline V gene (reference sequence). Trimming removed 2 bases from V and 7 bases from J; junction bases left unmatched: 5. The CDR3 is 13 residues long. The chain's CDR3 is CSARSTGEQPQHF. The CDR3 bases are TGCAGTGCTAGATCCACAGGGGAGCAGCCCCAGCATTTT.

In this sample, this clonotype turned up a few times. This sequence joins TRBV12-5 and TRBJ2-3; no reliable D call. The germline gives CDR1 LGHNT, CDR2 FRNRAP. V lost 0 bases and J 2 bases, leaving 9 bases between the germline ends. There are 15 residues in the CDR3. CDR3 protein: CASGLVLEYTDTQYF. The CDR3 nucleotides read TGTGCTAGTGGTTTGGTACTTGAATACACAGATACGCAGTATTTT.

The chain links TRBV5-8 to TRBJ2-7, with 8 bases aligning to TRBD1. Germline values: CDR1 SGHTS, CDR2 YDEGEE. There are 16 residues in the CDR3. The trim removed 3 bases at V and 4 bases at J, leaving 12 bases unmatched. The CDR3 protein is CASSYYADRALYEQYF. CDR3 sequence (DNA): TGTGCCAGCAGCTATTACGCGGACAGGGCCCTTTACGAGCAGTACTTC.

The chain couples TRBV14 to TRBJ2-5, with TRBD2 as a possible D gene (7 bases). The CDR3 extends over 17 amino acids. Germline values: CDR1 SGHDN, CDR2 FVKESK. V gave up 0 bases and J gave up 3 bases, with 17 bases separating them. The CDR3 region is CASSQDVRGLGEETQYF. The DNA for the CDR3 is TGTGCCAGCAGCCAAGATGTGCGGGGGCTGGGTGAAGAGACCCAGTACTTC.

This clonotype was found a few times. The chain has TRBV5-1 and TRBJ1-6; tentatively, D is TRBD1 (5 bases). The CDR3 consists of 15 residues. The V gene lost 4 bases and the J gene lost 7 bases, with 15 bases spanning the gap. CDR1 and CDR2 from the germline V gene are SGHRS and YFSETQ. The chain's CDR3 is CASSLHTGPNSPLHF. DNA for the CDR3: TGCGCCAGCAGCCTACACACAGGACCAAATTCACCCCTCCACTTT.

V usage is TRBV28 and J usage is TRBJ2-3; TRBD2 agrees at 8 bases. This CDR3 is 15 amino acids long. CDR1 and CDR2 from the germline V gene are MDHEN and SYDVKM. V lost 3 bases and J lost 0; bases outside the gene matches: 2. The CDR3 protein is CASSLGLVSTDTQYF. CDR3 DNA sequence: TGTGCCAGCAGTTTGGGACTAGTTAGCACAGATACGCAGTATTTT.

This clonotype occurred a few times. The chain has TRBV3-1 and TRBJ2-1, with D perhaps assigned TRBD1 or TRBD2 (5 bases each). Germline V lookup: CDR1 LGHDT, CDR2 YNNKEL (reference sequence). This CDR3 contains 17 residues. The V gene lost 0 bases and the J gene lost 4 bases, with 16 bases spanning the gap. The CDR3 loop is CASSQELGALGYNEQFF. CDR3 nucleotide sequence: TGTGCCAGCAGCCAAGAGCTCGGGGCTTTAGGTTACAATGAGCAGTTCTTC.

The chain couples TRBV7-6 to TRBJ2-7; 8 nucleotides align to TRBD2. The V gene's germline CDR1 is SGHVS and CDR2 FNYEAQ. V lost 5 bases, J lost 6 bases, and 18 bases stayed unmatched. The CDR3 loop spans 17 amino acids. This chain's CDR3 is CASSPQAGDLRIGEQYF. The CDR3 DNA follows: TGTGCCAGCAGCCCCCAAGCGGGAGACTTAAGGATTGGCGAGCAGTACTTC.

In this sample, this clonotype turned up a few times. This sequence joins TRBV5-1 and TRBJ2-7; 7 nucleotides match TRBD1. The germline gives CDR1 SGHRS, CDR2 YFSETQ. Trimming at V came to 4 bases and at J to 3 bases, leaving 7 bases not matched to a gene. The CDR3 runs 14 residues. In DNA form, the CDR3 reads TGCGCCAGCAGCATGACAGGGCTCGTCTACGAGCAGTACTTC. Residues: CASSMTGLVYEQYF.

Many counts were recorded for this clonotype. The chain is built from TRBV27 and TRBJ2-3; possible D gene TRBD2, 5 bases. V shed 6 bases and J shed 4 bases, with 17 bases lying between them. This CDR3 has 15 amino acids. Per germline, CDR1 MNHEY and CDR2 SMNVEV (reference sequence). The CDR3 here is CASSPRDPGPDTQYF. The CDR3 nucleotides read TGTGCCAGCAGCCCACGGGATCCGGGCCCAGATACGCAGTATTTT.

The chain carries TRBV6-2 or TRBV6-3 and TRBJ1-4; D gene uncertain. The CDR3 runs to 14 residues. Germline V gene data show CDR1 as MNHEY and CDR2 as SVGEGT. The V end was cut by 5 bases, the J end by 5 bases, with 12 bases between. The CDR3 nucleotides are TGTGCCAGCAGTCGGGGTGGCGGAAATGAAAAACTGTTTTTT. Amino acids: CASSRGGGNEKLFF.

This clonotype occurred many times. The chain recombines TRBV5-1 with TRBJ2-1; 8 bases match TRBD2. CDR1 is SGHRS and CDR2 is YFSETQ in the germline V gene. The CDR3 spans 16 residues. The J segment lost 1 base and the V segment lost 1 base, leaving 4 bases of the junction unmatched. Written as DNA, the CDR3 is TGCGCCAGCAGCTTGAGCACTAGCGGATCCTACAATGAGCAGTTCTTC. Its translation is CASSLSTSGSYNEQFF.

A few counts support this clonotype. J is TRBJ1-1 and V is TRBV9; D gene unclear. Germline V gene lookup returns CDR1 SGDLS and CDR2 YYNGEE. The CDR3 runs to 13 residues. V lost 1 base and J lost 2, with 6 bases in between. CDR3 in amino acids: CASSVSGNTEAFF. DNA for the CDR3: TGTGCCAGCAGCGTATCTGGAAACACTGAAGCTTTCTTT.

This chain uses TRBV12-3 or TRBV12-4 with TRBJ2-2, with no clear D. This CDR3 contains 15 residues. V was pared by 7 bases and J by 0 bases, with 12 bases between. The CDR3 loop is CASTWAPPNTGELFF. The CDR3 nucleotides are TGTGCCAGCACCTGGGCACCACCGAACACCGGGGAGCTGTTTTTT.

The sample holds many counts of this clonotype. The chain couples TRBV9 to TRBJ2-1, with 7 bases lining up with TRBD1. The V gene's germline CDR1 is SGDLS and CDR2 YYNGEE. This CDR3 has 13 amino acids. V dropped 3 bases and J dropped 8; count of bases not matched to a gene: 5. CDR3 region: CASSEQGKDEQFF. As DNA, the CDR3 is TGTGCCAGCAGCGAACAGGGGAAGGATGAGCAGTTCTTC.

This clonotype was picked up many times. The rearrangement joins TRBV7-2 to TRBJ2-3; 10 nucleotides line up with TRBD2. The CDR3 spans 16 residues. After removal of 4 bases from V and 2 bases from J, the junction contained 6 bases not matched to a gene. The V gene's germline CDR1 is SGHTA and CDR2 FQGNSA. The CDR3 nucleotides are TGTGCCAGCAGCTCACTAGCGGGAACGGCCACAGATACGCAGTATTTT. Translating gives CASSSLAGTATDTQYF. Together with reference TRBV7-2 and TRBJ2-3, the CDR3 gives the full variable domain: GAGVSQSPSNKVTEKGKDVELRCDPISGHTALYWYRQSLGQGLEFLIYFQGNSAPDKSGLPSDRFSAERTGGSVSTLTIQRTQQEDSAVYLCASSSLAGTATDTQYFGPGTRLTVL.

In DNA, the CDR3 is TGTGCCAGTAGAGTAGCGGGAGGGCGTGATACGCAGTATTTT. As protein: CASRVAGGRDTQYF. V gene TRBV12-3 or TRBV12-4 combines with J gene TRBJ2-3; 11 positions match TRBD2. V lost 9 bases to trimming and J lost 6 bases; unmatched junction nucleotides: 8. The CDR3 has 14 amino acids.

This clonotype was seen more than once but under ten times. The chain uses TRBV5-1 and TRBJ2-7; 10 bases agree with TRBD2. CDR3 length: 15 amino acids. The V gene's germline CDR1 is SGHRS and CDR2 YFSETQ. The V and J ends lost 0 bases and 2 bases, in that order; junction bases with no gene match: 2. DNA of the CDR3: TGCGCCAGCAGCTTGGAGCTAGCGGGAGCCTACGAGCAGTACTTC. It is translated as CASSLELAGAYEQYF.

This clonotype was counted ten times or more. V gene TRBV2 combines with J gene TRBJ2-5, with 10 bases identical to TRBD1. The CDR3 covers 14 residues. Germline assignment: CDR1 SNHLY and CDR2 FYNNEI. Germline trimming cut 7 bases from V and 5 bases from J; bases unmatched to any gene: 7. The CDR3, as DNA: TGTGCCAGCACCTCAGACAGGGGGCAGGAGACCCAGTACTTC. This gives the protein CASTSDRGQETQYF.

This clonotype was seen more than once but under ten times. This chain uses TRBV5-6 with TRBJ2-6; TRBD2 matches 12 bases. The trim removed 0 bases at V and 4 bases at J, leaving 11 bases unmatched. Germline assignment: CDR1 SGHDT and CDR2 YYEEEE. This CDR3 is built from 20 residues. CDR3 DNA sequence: TGTGCCAGCAGCTTGGAGGGACTAGCGGGTGCCGTTAAAGGGGCCAACGTCCTGACTTTC. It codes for CASSLEGLAGAVKGANVLTF. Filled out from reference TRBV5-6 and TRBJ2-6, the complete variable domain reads DAGVTQSPTHLIKTRGQQVTLRCSPKSGHDTVSWYQQALGQGPQFIFQYYEEEERQRGNFPDRFSGHQFPNYSSELNVNALLLGDSALYLCASSLEGLAGAVKGANVLTFGAGSRLTVL.

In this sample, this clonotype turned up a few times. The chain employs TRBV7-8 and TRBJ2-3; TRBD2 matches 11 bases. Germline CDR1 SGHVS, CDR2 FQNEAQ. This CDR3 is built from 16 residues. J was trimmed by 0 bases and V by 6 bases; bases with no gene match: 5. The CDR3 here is CASRSRTSGSTDTQYF. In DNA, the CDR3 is TGTGCCAGCAGATCAAGGACTAGCGGGAGCACAGATACGCAGTATTTT.